This passage covers 22 T cell receptor beta chains from one sample sequenced in a study of shared clonotypes between healthy human individuals. Using immunoSEQ multiplex PCR, the repertoire was profiled, and TCRdb retains in-frame clones only, with some absent. The data show over a million clones, roughly 74% seen once. Specimen: memory CD4+ T cells from PBMCs. The subset denotes: CD45RA-negative fraction. The receptors come from a man aged 18 to 29 in good health. Some clones in this sample may be carry-over from other donors' samples.

The CDR3, as DNA: TGTGCCAGCAGTTTTCTAGCGGGGACCAAAAACATTCAGTACTTC. This sequence encodes CASSFLAGTKNIQYF. The chain is built from TRBV27 and TRBJ2-4; the match to TRBD2 covers 9 bases. Trimming at V came to 3 bases and at J to 2 bases, leaving 2 bases not matched to a gene. The CDR3 has 15 residues. Germline CDR1 and CDR2: MNHEY and SMNVEV (reference sequence).

In regard to this clone: This probably arose from a read error, given a far larger clone one base away. The same CDR3 arises from other DNA sequences in this sample as well. This chain connects TRBV6-1 to TRBJ1-1; D is possibly TRBD1 (5 bases). Trimming pared 4 bases from V and 4 bases from J, leaving 13 bases between. Looked up from germline, CDR1 is MNHNS and CDR2 is SASEGT. The CDR3 contains 14 residues. CDR3 loop: CASSALSGSTEAFF. In DNA, the CDR3 is TGTGCCAGCAGTGCTCTCTCAGGGAGCACTGAAGCTTTCTTT.

The chain links TRBV5-8 to TRBJ2-3; unclear D gene. The CDR3 sequence is 13 residues long. CDR1 and CDR2 from the germline V gene are SGHTS and YDEGEE. Trimming took off 0 bases at V and 5 bases at J, with 7 bases between the two ends. CDR3 nucleotide sequence: TGTGCCAGCAGCTTGGGGCAGCGAGATACGCAGTATTTT. This translates into CASSLGQRDTQYF.

This chain links TRBV28 with TRBJ1-4; D not certain. The CDR3 consists of 15 residues. V was clipped by 2 bases and J by 7 bases, with 14 bases between them. From germline, CDR1 is MDHEN and CDR2 SYDVKM. CDR3 in DNA: TGTGCCAGCAGTTTAGCCTCAGAGGGCAGTGAAAAACTGTTTTTT. This gives the protein CASSLASEGSEKLFF.

The chain employs TRBV30 and TRBJ1-5; 9 nucleotides match TRBD1. This CDR3 region has 16 residues. Germline V gene sequence: CDR1 GTSNPN, CDR2 SVGIG (reference sequence). With 0 bases clipped from V and 8 bases from J, the junction kept 11 bases outside the gene matches. CDR3 coding DNA: TGTGCCTGGAGTGTAGGGTCCCCGGGACAGGGCAAGCCCCAGCATTTT. Its translation: CAWSVGSPGQGKPQHF. The full variable domain, in which reference TRBV30 and TRBJ1-5 provide the parts outside the CDR3, is SQTIHQWPATLVQPVGSPLSLECTVEGTSNPNLYWYRQAAGRGLQLLFYSVGIGQISSEVPQNLSASRPQDRQFILSSKKLLLSDSGFYLCAWSVGSPGQGKPQHFGDGTRLSIL.

Remarks on this clone: Other DNA variants within this sample encode the same CDR3. The chain has TRBV7-2 and TRBJ1-3; D ambiguous. Trimming shortened V by 1 base and J by 5 bases, and 6 bases separated the two germline ends. Germline CDR1 and CDR2: SGHTA and FQGNSA. The CDR3 contains 13 residues. The CDR3 nucleotides read TGTGCCAGCAGCTTAGGGCCCCGAAACACCATATATTTT. The encoded protein is CASSLGPRNTIYF.

This chain links TRBV29-1 with TRBJ2-5, with 7 bases aligning to TRBD1. V lost 8 bases to trimming and J lost 4 bases; unmatched junction nucleotides: 7. This CDR3 has 12 amino acids. Germline V CDR1 and CDR2: SQVTM, ANQGSEA. CDR3 DNA: TGCAGCACTAGACAGGGTACAGAGACCCAGTACTTC. Its translation: CSTRQGTETQYF.

This chain uses TRBV9 with TRBJ2-7, with 9 bases fitting TRBD2. Germline loops: CDR1 SGDLS, CDR2 YYNGEE. Trimming at V came to 2 bases and at J to 3 bases, leaving 9 bases not matched to a gene. The CDR3 spans 16 residues. CDR3 sequence reads: CASSVSLAGTDYEQYF. As DNA, the CDR3 is TGTGCCAGCAGCGTCTCGCTAGCGGGAACCGACTACGAGCAGTACTTC.

This sequence joins TRBV10-3 and TRBJ2-7, with D possibly TRBD2 on 5 matching bases. Per the germline V gene, CDR1 is ENHRY and CDR2 is SYGVKD. The ends were cut back, 4 bases at V and 0 bases at J, with 13 bases in the middle. This CDR3 has 15 residues. DNA of the CDR3: TGTGCCATCAGTGCGAGGGCTATGACCTCCTACGAGCAGTACTTC. This gives the protein CAISARAMTSYEQYF.

This chain links TRBV7-3 with TRBJ2-7, with a weak D call TRBD2 (6 bases). In germline, CDR1 is SGHTA, CDR2 FQGTGA. CDR3 length equals 13 residues. V gave up 2 bases and J gave up 6 bases, with 11 bases separating them. Here the CDR3 DNA reads TGTGCCAGCAGCTTATTCGAAGCGGGCGAGCAGTACTTC. This sequence encodes CASSLFEAGEQYF.

This clone was observed a handful of times. The chain combines TRBV29-1 with TRBJ2-5; possible D gene TRBD1, 6 bases. The CDR3 has 15 residues. In germline, CDR1 is SQVTM, CDR2 ANQGSEA. The germline V and J ends were trimmed by 2 bases and 11 bases, with 24 bases remaining between them. The CDR3 sequence: CSVEKDSSPTVGQYF. CDR3 nucleotides: TGCAGCGTTGAAAAGGACAGTTCCCCCACCGTTGGGCAGTACTTC.

This clone was found once. The J gene is TRBJ2-1, the V gene TRBV5-1, with 7 nucleotides matching TRBD2. There are 15 residues in the CDR3. The germline CDR1 and CDR2 sequences are SGHRS and YFSETQ. Trimming at V came to 0 bases and at J to 4 bases, leaving 4 bases not matched to a gene. The CDR3 loop is CASSLVLSGYNEQFF. CDR3 sequence (DNA): TGCGCCAGCAGCTTGGTTCTTAGCGGGTACAATGAGCAGTTCTTC.

The V gene is TRBV4-1, the J gene TRBJ1-5; TRBD1 agrees at 7 bases. Unmatched junction bases numbered 4, after V lost 6 bases and J lost 2 bases. The CDR3 totals 14 residues. The germline V gene encodes CDR1 MGHRA and CDR2 YSYEKL. CDR3 coding DNA: TGCGCCAGCAGTCGCAGGGGGGGCAATCAGCCCCAGCATTTT. It is translated as CASSRRGGNQPQHF.

Notes on this clone: A much larger clone differs from this one at a single base, so this may be a read error. Within the sample, other DNA sequences also encode this same CDR3. This sequence joins TRBV28 and TRBJ2-1; 14 nucleotides match TRBD2. CDR3 length equals 15 residues. Germline loops: CDR1 MDHEN, CDR2 SYDVKM. The V gene end was trimmed by 6 bases and the J gene end by 9 bases; junction bases not matched to a gene: 7. CDR3 protein: CASSLGLAGVGEQFF. Written as DNA, the CDR3 is TGTGCCAGCAGCCTGGGACTAGCGGGAGTGGGTGAGCAGTTCTTC.

In this sample, this clone turned up a few times. V gene TRBV5-1 combines with J gene TRBJ2-7; 8 nucleotides agree with TRBD1. Per the germline V gene, CDR1 is SGHRS and CDR2 is YFSETQ. Losses at the gene ends were 2 bases for V and 5 bases for J; bases not matched to a gene: 6. The CDR3 length is 14 residues. The CDR3 region is CASSFARGLNEQYF. CDR3 nucleotides: TGCGCCAGCAGCTTCGCCAGGGGGCTCAACGAGCAGTACTTC.

DNA of the CDR3: TGTGCCAGTAGTAGGGACAGGGAGAGCTATGGCTACACCTTC. This encodes CASSRDRESYGYTF. This chain links TRBV19 with TRBJ1-2, with 9 bases fitting TRBD1. There are 14 residues in the CDR3. Germline trimming cut 4 bases from V and 4 bases from J; bases unmatched to any gene: 4. Germline V gene data show CDR1 as LNHDA and CDR2 as SQIVND (reference sequence).

The V call is TRBV28, the J call TRBJ2-7; 9 bases line up with TRBD1. Germline V gives CDR1 MDHEN, CDR2 SYDVKM. With V trimmed by 2 bases and J by 11 bases, 7 bases remained unmatched. The CDR3 runs 13 residues. The CDR3 reads CASSLGTTGGKYF. The CDR3 DNA reads as TGTGCCAGCAGTTTAGGGACTACAGGGGGCAAGTACTTC.

This chain connects TRBV6-1 to TRBJ1-4; 8 bases fit TRBD1. The CDR3 contains 14 residues. Germline-derived CDR1 and CDR2 are MNHNS and SASEGT. V lost 2 bases, J lost 8 bases, and 4 bases stayed unmatched. The DNA for the CDR3 is TGTGCCAGCAGTGAACAGGGGGCTGTCGAAAAACTGTTTTTT. Translating it yields CASSEQGAVEKLFF.

As regards this clone: The sample contains more than one DNA sequence encoding this CDR3. The chain joins TRBV18 to TRBJ1-1; D gene unclear. V was trimmed by 2 bases and J by 0 bases, leaving 4 bases between them. Germline CDR1 and CDR2: KGHSH and LQKENI. CDR3 length: 13 amino acids. The CDR3 bases are TGTGCCAGCTCACCAAGGATGAACACTGAAGCTTTCTTT. This gives the protein CASSPRMNTEAFF.

This rearrangement joins TRBV6-5 to TRBJ1-3; D call uncertain. The CDR3 contains 15 residues. Germline V gives CDR1 MNHEY, CDR2 SVGAGI. Trimming cost V 2 bases and J 0 bases, with 8 bases left between them. CDR3 sequence: CASSYMPNSGNTIYF. The CDR3 nucleotides are TGTGCCAGCAGTTACATGCCCAACTCTGGAAACACCATATATTTT.

This sequence joins TRBV10-3 and TRBJ2-1, with 7 nucleotides matching TRBD2. The germline V gene has CDR1 ENHRY and CDR2 SYGVKD. The CDR3 covers 15 residues. With 11 bases clipped from V and 2 bases from J, the junction kept 12 bases outside the gene matches. The DNA for the CDR3 is TGTGCCGTAGGAGTGCAGGCGGGGGCCTACAATGAGCAGTTCTTC. Its protein is CAVGVQAGAYNEQFF.

As to this clone: This specimen includes other DNA sequences encoding the same CDR3. J is TRBJ1-1 and V is TRBV5-1; tentatively, D is TRBD1 (6 bases). Trimming took 0 bases from V and 1 from J, leaving 7 bases between them. CDR1 and CDR2 from the germline V gene are SGHRS and YFSETQ. The CDR3 consists of 14 residues. In DNA, the CDR3 is TGCGCCAGCAGCTTGGGACAGGAGAACACTGAAGCTTTCTTT. This translates into CASSLGQENTEAFF.